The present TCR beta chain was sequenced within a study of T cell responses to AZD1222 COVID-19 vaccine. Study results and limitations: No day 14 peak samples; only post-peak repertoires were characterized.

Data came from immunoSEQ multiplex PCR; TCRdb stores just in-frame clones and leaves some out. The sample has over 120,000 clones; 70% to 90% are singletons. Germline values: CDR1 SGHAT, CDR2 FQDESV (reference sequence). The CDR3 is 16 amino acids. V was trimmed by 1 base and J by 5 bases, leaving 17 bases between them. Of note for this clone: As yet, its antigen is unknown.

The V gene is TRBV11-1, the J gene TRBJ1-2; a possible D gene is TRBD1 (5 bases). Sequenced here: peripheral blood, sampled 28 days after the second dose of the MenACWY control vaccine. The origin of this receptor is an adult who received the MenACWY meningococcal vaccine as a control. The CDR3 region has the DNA TGTGCCAGCAGCTTAGGTCCGAGACAGATTTATTATGGCTACACCTTC. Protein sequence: CASSLGPRQIYYGYTF.